These 27 T cell receptor beta chains were sequenced from one sample in a study of HIV-infected patients and healthy controls. Alpha and beta constant-region primers primed reverse transcription of 400 to 650 ng RNA. Using multiplexing indices, alpha and beta chain libraries were generated apart by chain-specific third strand synthesis. Using its own MiXCR run on the 5' RACE reads, TCRdb lists one record per CDR3 protein. The repertoire includes 15,000 to 20,000 distinct CDR3 sequences, 12% of them detected once, and roughly 10% sits in the top ten. The repertoire came from unfractionated whole blood and reflected all unsorted peripheral T cells. Source material: blood. The receptors originated from an adult in good health.

In this sample, this clonotype turned up many times. This chain links TRBV2 with TRBJ1-1, with D possibly matching TRBD1 (6 bases). Looked up from germline, CDR1 is SNHLY and CDR2 is FYNNEI. There are 14 residues in the CDR3. V shed 2 bases and J shed 2 bases, with 9 bases lying between them. This CDR3 reads CASSEPGTNTEAFF. The CDR3 coding sequence is TGTGCCAGCAGTGAACCAGGGACAAACACTGAAGCTTTCTTT. The whole variable domain, remainder taken from reference TRBV2 and TRBJ1-1, is EPEVTQTPSHQVTQMGQEVILRCVPISNHLYFYWYRQILGQKVEFLVSFYNNEISEKSEIFDDQFSVERPDGSNFTLKIRSTKLEDSAMYFCASSEPGTNTEAFFGQGTRLTVV.

This clonotype was recorded a few times. The chain is built from TRBV6-5 and TRBJ2-7; 8 nucleotides line up with TRBD1. This CDR3 region has 16 residues. The V gene end was trimmed by 10 bases and the J gene end by 5 bases; junction bases not matched to a gene: 19. Per the germline V gene, CDR1 is MNHEY and CDR2 is SVGAGI. CDR3 sequence (DNA): TGTGCCATTTCGAAGACTCCGGGACAGGCGATCCACGAGCAGTACTTC. This codes for CAISKTPGQAIHEQYF.

Within the sample, this clonotype is medium-sized. This chain joins TRBV6-2 or TRBV6-3 and TRBJ1-5, with D hard to call. The germline V and J ends were trimmed by 2 bases and 4 bases, with 6 bases remaining between them. The CDR3 is 13 residues long. Germline V gives CDR1 MNHEY, CDR2 SVGEGT. The CDR3: CASSYPENQPQHF. CDR3 nucleotide sequence: TGTGCCAGCAGTTACCCTGAGAATCAGCCCCAGCATTTT.

This clonotype is termed medium-sized. The gene calls are TRBV27 and TRBJ1-5, with a tentative D call TRBD1 (5 bases). Germline lookup yields CDR1 MNHEY and CDR2 SMNVEV (reference sequence). This CDR3 is 13 amino acids long. The ends were cut back, 5 bases at V and 7 bases at J, with 12 bases in the middle. The CDR3 spells CASSRREGQPQHF. The CDR3 DNA reads as TGTGCCAGCAGTCGCAGGGAGGGCCAGCCCCAGCATTTT.

This chain joins TRBV19 and TRBJ1-2; D remains ambiguous. V gave up 5 bases and J gave up 4 bases, with 8 bases separating them. Germline CDR1 is LNHDA and CDR2 is SQIVND (reference sequence). This CDR3 contains 12 residues. The CDR3 nucleotides are TGTGCCAGTAGTTTACCAGCCTATGGCTACACCTTC. Translation: CASSLPAYGYTF.

This clonotype was observed many times. The chain combines TRBV6-1 with TRBJ1-4; D remains ambiguous. The CDR3 spans 14 residues. V lost 4 bases and J 7 bases, leaving 13 bases between the germline ends. Germline V gives CDR1 MNHNS, CDR2 SASEGT. CDR3 DNA sequence: TGTGCCAGCAGTGCCTCCCTGGCCGGTGAAAAACTGTTTTTT. Translation gives CASSASLAGEKLFF.

This rearrangement joins TRBV6-2 or TRBV6-3 to TRBJ1-2; a possible D gene is TRBD1 (6 bases). The length of the CDR3 is 13 residues. Germline V gene data show CDR1 as MNHEY and CDR2 as SVGEGT. V lost 5 bases to trimming and J lost 9 bases, with 16 bases between them. For the CDR3, the DNA is TGTGCCAGCAGTGGGGACATCACCTCGCGCTACACCTTC. Its translation: CASSGDITSRYTF.

The chain carries TRBV5-1 and TRBJ2-5, with 8 bases identical to TRBD1. Unmatched junction bases numbered 11, after V lost 5 bases and J lost 5 bases. Germline V gene sequence: CDR1 SGHRS, CDR2 YFSETQ. The CDR3 runs 15 residues. The chain's CDR3 is CASSTGTGLRETQYF. As DNA, the CDR3 is TGCGCCAGCAGTACCGGGACAGGATTGCGGGAGACCCAGTACTTC.

This clonotype was found many times. This chain links TRBV19 with TRBJ1-2, with D perhaps matching TRBD1 (5 bases). Trimming pared 6 bases from V and 3 bases from J, leaving 11 bases between. Germline V gene lookup returns CDR1 LNHDA and CDR2 SQIVND (reference sequence). The CDR3 is 13 amino acids. The CDR3 spells CASRNQGYYGYTF. The CDR3 DNA reads TGTGCCAGTAGGAATCAGGGTTACTATGGCTACACCTTC.

The DNA of the CDR3 is TGTGCCAGCAGCTTGGGGGGGCTTGACAATGAGCAGTTCTTC. It translates to CASSLGGLDNEQFF. The chain is built from TRBV7-2 and TRBJ2-1, with D possibly being TRBD2 (7 bases). The CDR3 is made up of 14 amino acids. Trimming shortened V by 3 bases and J by 5 bases, and 11 bases separated the two germline ends. Germline values: CDR1 SGHTA, CDR2 FQGNSA.

This clonotype was counted at least ten times. This chain connects TRBV20-1 to TRBJ1-6; 9 bases fit TRBD1. V shed 6 bases, J shed 5 bases, and the junction held 2 bases outside the gene matches. The CDR3 has 13 residues. The V gene's germline CDR1 is DFQATT and CDR2 SNEGSKA (reference sequence). The CDR3 loop reads CSARTGDNSPLHF. CDR3 DNA: TGCAGTGCAAGGACAGGGGATAATTCACCCCTCCACTTT.

The chain couples TRBV4-3 to TRBJ1-3; D may be TRBD1 (6 bases). CDR1 and CDR2 (germline): LGHNA, YSLEER. The CDR3 covers 18 residues. Trimming removed 0 bases from V and 0 bases from J, with 15 bases in between. This CDR3 is CASSQDEWGASSGNTIYF. CDR3 bases: TGCGCCAGCAGCCAAGACGAATGGGGGGCCAGCTCTGGAAACACCATATATTTT.

This clonotype is labeled as medium-sized (0.01 to 0.1%). The rearrangement joins TRBV12-3 or TRBV12-4 to TRBJ2-1; no clear D. The V end lost 3 bases, the J end lost 11 bases, and 14 bases lay between the germline ends. The CDR3 totals 13 residues. As DNA, the CDR3 is TGTGCCAGCAGTTTTCCCGGTCGGGCCCAGCAGTTCTTC. This sequence encodes CASSFPGRAQQFF.

Within the sample, this clonotype is medium-sized (0.01 to 0.1%). CDR3 region: CASSLGLADSTDTQYF. CDR3 nucleotide sequence: TGCGCCAGCAGCTTGGGACTAGCGGATAGCACAGATACGCAGTATTTT. The V call is TRBV5-1, the J call TRBJ2-3, with 9 bases aligning to TRBD2. The ends lost 0 bases at V and 0 bases at J; junction bases unmatched: 2. The CDR3 consists of 16 residues. Germline lookup yields CDR1 SGHRS and CDR2 YFSETQ. The full variable domain, its missing parts supplied by reference TRBV5-1 and TRBJ2-3, is KAGVTQTPRYLIKTRGQQVTLSCSPISGHRSVSWYQQTPGQGLQFLFEYFSETQRNKGNFPGRFSGRQFSNSRSEMNVSTLELGDSALYLCASSLGLADSTDTQYFGPGTRLTVL.

This clonotype appeared many times. The CDR3 sequence: CASSHYRGVNTEAFF. CDR3 in DNA: TGTGCCAGCAGCCATTACAGGGGGGTGAACACTGAAGCTTTCTTT. This chain uses TRBV14 with TRBJ1-1; 8 bases are shared with TRBD1. The CDR3 is 15 amino acids. The germline CDR1 and CDR2 sequences are SGHDN and FVKESK. Germline trimming cut 3 bases from V and 0 bases from J; bases unmatched to any gene: 3.

The chain is built from TRBV12-3 or TRBV12-4 and TRBJ2-7; the match to TRBD1 covers 8 bases. The CDR3 is 14 residues long. Unmatched junction bases numbered 4, after V lost 2 bases and J lost 4 bases. The CDR3 spells CASSLNYRGYEQYF. CDR3 sequence (DNA): TGTGCCAGCAGTTTAAACTACAGGGGGTACGAGCAGTACTTC.

This clonotype came up many times. V usage is TRBV7-8 and J usage is TRBJ2-3; no clear D gene. This CDR3 is built from 12 residues. The germline V gene has CDR1 SGHVS and CDR2 FQNEAQ. V lost 3 bases to trimming and J lost 5 bases, with 6 bases between them. The chain's CDR3 is CASSFVGDTQYF. As DNA, the CDR3 is TGTGCCAGCAGCTTTGTCGGAGATACGCAGTATTTT.

This clonotype was picked up many times. The rearrangement uses TRBV28 and TRBJ1-1; tentative D call: TRBD1 (5 bases). This CDR3 is built from 12 residues. Per the germline V gene, CDR1 is MDHEN and CDR2 is SYDVKM. Trimming cost V 2 bases and J 8 bases, with 9 bases left between them. CDR3 sequence (DNA): TGTGCCAGCAGTTTAGTCACAGGCGAAGCTTTCTTT. This sequence encodes CASSLVTGEAFF.

This clonotype was observed many times. The chain combines TRBV5-5 with TRBJ2-7; D is unresolved. V was shortened by 5 bases and J by 5 bases, with 8 bases between the two germline ends. The CDR3 has 11 residues. Germline values: CDR1 SGHKS, CDR2 YYEKEE (reference sequence). CDR3 DNA sequence: TGTGCCAGCAGGGTAGCTAACGAGCAGTACTTC. Translation: CASRVANEQYF.

This clonotype has ten or more counts. The rearrangement links TRBV30 to TRBJ2-3; a possible D gene is TRBD2 (7 bases). Germline V lookup: CDR1 GTSNPN, CDR2 SVGIG (reference sequence). The ends were cut back, 0 bases at V and 1 base at J, with 23 bases in the middle. CDR3 length equals 19 residues. In DNA, the CDR3 is TGTGCCTGGAGTGTATTCTTTGCGGGGGCATTAGCTGGCACAGATACGCAGTATTTT. Translation: CAWSVFFAGALAGTDTQYF.

This clonotype was observed a handful of times. This is likely a read error, given that the CDR3 carries no conserved phenylalanine or tryptophan at its end. The chain has TRBV5-1 and TRBJ2-2, with 7 nucleotides matching TRBD1. V lost 0 bases, J lost 7 bases, and 3 bases stayed unmatched. This CDR3 region has 14 residues. Germline-derived CDR1 and CDR2 are SGHRS and YFSETQ. For the CDR3, the DNA is TGCGCCAGCAGCTTGGGACAGGGCGTCGGGGAGCTGTTTCTT. Protein: CASSLGQGVGELFL.

In its sample, this clonotype was seen many times. CDR3 DNA sequence: TGTGCCAGTAGCCGACAGACCCCTAGCAATCAGCCCCAGCATTTT. Translating it yields CASSRQTPSNQPQHF. This sequence joins TRBV19 and TRBJ1-5; D possibly corresponds to TRBD1 (5 bases). V lost 6 bases to trimming and J lost 0 bases, with 12 bases between them. The CDR3 totals 15 residues. In germline, CDR1 is LNHDA, CDR2 SQIVND (reference sequence). Using reference TRBV19 and TRBJ1-5 for the parts outside the CDR3, the full variable domain is DGGITQSPKYLFRKEGQNVTLSCEQNLNHDAMYWYRQDPGQGLRLIYYSQIVNDFQKGDIAEGYSVSREKKESFPLTVTSAQKNPTAFYLCASSRQTPSNQPQHFGDGTRLSIL.

Ten or more counts support this clonotype. Germline is not matched at one junction end, which may reflect a read error. The chain combines TRBV7-7 with TRBJ2-5, with D possibly being TRBD1 (5 bases). The germline CDR1 and CDR2 sequences are SSHAT and FNYEAQ (reference sequence). The CDR3 runs to 13 residues. The CDR3 region has the DNA TGTGCTAGCAGCCGACAGCACCAAGAGACCCAGTACTTC. This sequence encodes CASSRQHQETQYF. Combining the CDR3 with reference TRBV7-7 and TRBJ2-5 gives the whole variable domain GAGVSQSPRYKVTKRGQDVTLRCDPISSHATLYWYQQALGQGPEFLTYFNYEAQPDKSGLPSDRFSAERPEGSISTLTIQRTEQRDSAMYRCASSRQHQETQYFGPGTRLLVL.

There are many counts of this clonotype. V and J are TRBV6-6 and TRBJ1-6; D is unresolved. In germline, CDR1 is MNHNY, CDR2 SVGAGI (reference sequence). V shed 1 base and J shed 3 bases, with 4 bases lying between them. This CDR3 is 14 amino acids long. The CDR3 sequence: CASSYLDYNSPLHF. The CDR3 nucleotides read TGTGCCAGCAGTTACTTGGACTATAATTCACCCCTCCACTTT.

This clonotype was recorded at least ten times. V gene TRBV19 combines with J gene TRBJ2-1; D tentatively fits TRBD1 or TRBD2 (5 bases each). The CDR3 has 15 amino acids. V lost 9 bases and J lost 5, with 20 bases in between. Germline V gene sequence: CDR1 LNHDA, CDR2 SQIVND (reference sequence). CDR3 sequence reads: CASLKNSRGHNEQFF. The DNA for the CDR3 is TGTGCCAGCCTCAAAAATAGCCGGGGCCACAATGAGCAGTTCTTC.

The genes are TRBV18 and TRBJ1-1, with a possible D match to TRBD1 (5 bases). Trimming shortened V by 2 bases and J by 1 base, and 8 bases separated the two germline ends. Germline CDR1 and CDR2: KGHSH and LQKENI. The CDR3 sequence is 14 residues long. The CDR3 region has the DNA TGTGCCAGCTCACCAGGGGCCCCGAACACTGAAGCTTTCTTT. This sequence encodes CASSPGAPNTEAFF.

This rearrangement joins TRBV6-1 to TRBJ2-7, with 10 bases identical to TRBD2. Germline V gene sequence: CDR1 MNHNS, CDR2 SASEGT. The CDR3 runs 15 residues. V trimming: 1 base; J trimming: 5 bases; junction bases outside the gene matches: 5. CDR3 sequence (DNA): TGTGCCAGCAGTGAAGAGCCTAGCGGGGGAAACGAGCAGTACTTC. Protein: CASSEEPSGGNEQYF.